A selection of T cell receptor beta chains follows, all from one sample in a study of CD8 T cells in ankylosing spondylitis. TCRdb itself ran the 5' RACE reads through MiXCR, one entry per CDR3 protein. The sample records approximately 400,000 distinct CDR3 sequences, approximately 17% being singletons. Sequenced material: blood, either unsorted or a sorted T cell fraction (not recorded which). The receptors shown here come from a male donor with ankylosing spondylitis. Each CDR3 is given with its conserved first and last residue. The D gene is left open where the match is weak. Clone size is stated in some rows and not others, as once, few, many or a class when expanded.

v_gene	abundance	j_gene	d_gene	CDR3nt	CDR3aa
TRBV29-1	-	TRBJ2-3	TRBD1	TGCAGCGTAGGCGACAGGGGAGATACGCAGTATTTT	CSVGDRGDTQYF
TRBV4-1	-	TRBJ1-1	-	TGCGCCAGCAGCCAAGACAGGGAGGGGTATACTGAAGCTTTCTTT	CASSQDREGYTEAFF
TRBV20-1	many	TRBJ1-2	-	TGCAGTGCTAGAGATACGGGGCGGGACTATGGCTACACCTTC	CSARDTGRDYGYTF
TRBV29-1	many	TRBJ2-1	TRBD1	TGCAGCGTCCTACTTACAGGGGGCTCCTACAATGAGCAGTTCTTC	CSVLLTGGSYNEQFF
TRBV3-1	-	TRBJ1-1	-	TGTGCCAGCAGCCAGGCGACAGGTGGGGGGAAGTTCTTT	CASSQATGGGKFF
TRBV20-1	-	TRBJ1-6	-	TGCAGTGCCCCCCCAATGGTTAATTCACCCCTCCACTTT	CSAPPMVNSPLHF
TRBV27	-	TRBJ2-5	TRBD1	TGTGCCAGCAGCCAACCGGGACAGGGTATGATGGAGACCCAGTACTTC	CASSQPGQGMMETQYF
TRBV7-3	-	TRBJ1-5	-	TGTGCCAGCAGCTTATCCCCCGAGCAGCCCCAGCATTTT	CASSLSPEQPQHF
TRBV20-1	-	TRBJ2-1	TRBD2	TGCAGTGCTAGCGCGCGACTAGCGCTCAATGAGCAGTTCTTC	CSASARLALNEQFF
TRBV7-8	-	TRBJ2-3	TRBD2	TGTGCCAGCAGCATAGGGACTAGCGGGGTCACAGATACGCAGTATTTT	CASSIGTSGVTDTQYF
TRBV7-8	few	TRBJ2-7	-	TGTGCCAGCAGCCCCCGGGGAGCGAAACCCTACGAGCAGTACTTC	CASSPRGAKPYEQYF
TRBV6-2/TRBV6-3	-	TRBJ1-2	-	TGTGCCAGCAGCCACCGGGGAGCAGCTAACTATGGCTACACCTTC	CASSHRGAANYGYTF
TRBV5-6	few	TRBJ2-3	-	TGTGCCAGCAGCTTGGGGTGGGGATCAGCAGCAGATACGCAGTATTTT	CASSLGWGSAADTQYF
TRBV7-2	-	TRBJ2-7	-	TGTGCCAGCAGCTCGACGGGACTCTCCTACGAGCAGTACTTC	CASSSTGLSYEQYF
TRBV12-3/TRBV12-4	many	TRBJ2-7	TRBD2	TGTGCCAGCAGTCCGGGGGGTTCCCGCTCCTACGAGCAGTACTTC	CASSPGGSRSYEQYF
TRBV20-1	many	TRBJ1-1	-	TGCAGTGCACGACGTGTCACTGAAGCTTTCTTT	CSARRVTEAFF